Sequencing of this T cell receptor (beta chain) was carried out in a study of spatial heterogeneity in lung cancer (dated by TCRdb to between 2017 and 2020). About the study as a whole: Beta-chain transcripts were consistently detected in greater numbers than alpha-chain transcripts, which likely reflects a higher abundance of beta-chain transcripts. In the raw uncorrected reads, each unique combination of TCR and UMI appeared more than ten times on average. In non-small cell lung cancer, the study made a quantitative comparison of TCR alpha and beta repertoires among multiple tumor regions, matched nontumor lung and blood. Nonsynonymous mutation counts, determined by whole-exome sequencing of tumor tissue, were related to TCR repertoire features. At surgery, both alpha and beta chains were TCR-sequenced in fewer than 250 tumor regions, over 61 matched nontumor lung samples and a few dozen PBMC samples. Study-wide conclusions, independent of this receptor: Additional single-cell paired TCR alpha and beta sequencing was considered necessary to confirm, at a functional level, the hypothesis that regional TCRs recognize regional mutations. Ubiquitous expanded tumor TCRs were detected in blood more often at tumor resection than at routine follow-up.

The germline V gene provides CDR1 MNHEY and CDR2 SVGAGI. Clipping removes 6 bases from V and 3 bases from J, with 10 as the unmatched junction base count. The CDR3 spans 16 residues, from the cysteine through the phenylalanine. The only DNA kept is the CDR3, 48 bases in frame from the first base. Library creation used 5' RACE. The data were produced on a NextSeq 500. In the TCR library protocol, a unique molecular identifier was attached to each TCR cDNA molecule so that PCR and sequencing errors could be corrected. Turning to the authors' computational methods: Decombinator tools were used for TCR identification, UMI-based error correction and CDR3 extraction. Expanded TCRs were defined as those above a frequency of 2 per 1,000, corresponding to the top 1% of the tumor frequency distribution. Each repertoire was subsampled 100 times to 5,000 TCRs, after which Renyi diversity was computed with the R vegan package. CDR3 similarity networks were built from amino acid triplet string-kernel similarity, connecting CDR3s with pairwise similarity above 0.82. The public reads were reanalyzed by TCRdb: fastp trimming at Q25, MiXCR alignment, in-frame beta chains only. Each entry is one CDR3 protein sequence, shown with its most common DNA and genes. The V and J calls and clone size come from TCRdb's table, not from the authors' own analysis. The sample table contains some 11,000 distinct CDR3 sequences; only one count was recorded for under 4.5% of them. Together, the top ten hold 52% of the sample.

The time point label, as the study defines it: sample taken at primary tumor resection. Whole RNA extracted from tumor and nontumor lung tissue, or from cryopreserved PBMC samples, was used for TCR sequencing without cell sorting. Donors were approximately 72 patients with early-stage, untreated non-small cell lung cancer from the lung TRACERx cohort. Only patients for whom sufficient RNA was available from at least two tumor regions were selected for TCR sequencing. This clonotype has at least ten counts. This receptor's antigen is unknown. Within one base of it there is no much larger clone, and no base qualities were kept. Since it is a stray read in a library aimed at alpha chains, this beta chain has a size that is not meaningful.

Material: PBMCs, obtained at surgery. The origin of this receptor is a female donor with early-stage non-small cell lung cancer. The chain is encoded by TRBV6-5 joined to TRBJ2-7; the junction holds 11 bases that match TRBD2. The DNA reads TGTGCCAGCAGAGGACTAGCGGGTCAGACAGTCTACGAGCAGTACTTC. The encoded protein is CASRGLAGQTVYEQYF.